This TCR beta chain comes out of a study of blood T cell repertoires in COVID-19. Study information: From the United States, Italy and Spain came samples of acute and convalescent COVID-19. Nucleic acid was either cDNA or gDNA, and it came from T cells, B-cell-depleted T cells, or PBMCs.

This clone showed up just a few times. J gave up 8 bases and V 1 base, and 9 bases lay outside the gene matches. The CDR3 consists of 15 residues. In germline, CDR1 is SEHNR, CDR2 FQNEAQ (reference sequence). In the authors' methods: From reference gene primer amplification, estimates of nucleated cell counts were derived. The table came from immunoSEQ multiplex PCR; TCRdb's copy has only in-frame clones and leaves some out. V and J calls and clone size are given by that table; D and trimming were obtained from the DNA. This sample carries roughly 160,000 clones, approximately 91% of them seen once, and the ten largest clones take around 2.1%.

J is TRBJ1-2 and V is TRBV7-9, with TRBD1 matching over 8 bases. This clonotype was sampled from a man younger than 35 with acute or convalescent COVID-19. Input material: peripheral blood. The CDR3 DNA sequence: TGTGCCAGCAGCTTAGAATTCATGACAGGGGCGGGCTACACCTTC. This gives the protein CASSLEFMTGAGYTF.